These 17 T cell receptor beta chains were sequenced from one sample in a study of shared clonotypes between healthy human individuals. The protocol was immunoSEQ multiplex PCR, while the TCRdb copy is restricted to in-frame clones and leaves out a portion. This table has some 530,000 clones, about 72% appearing once. Sequenced input: PBMCs. The receptors here all came from a woman in her forties in good health. Some clones in this sample may be carry-over from other donors' samples.

This chain uses TRBV28 with TRBJ2-3, with 10 nucleotides matching TRBD2. V dropped 5 bases and J dropped 4; count of bases not matched to a gene: 18. The CDR3 has 19 residues. Germline loops: CDR1 MDHEN, CDR2 SYDVKM. The CDR3 region has the DNA TGTGCCAGCAGTCACTCTAGGCCAGCGGGAGGGCCGGGGTCAGATACGCAGTATTTT. Translation gives CASSHSRPAGGPGSDTQYF. The full variable domain, its missing parts supplied by reference TRBV28 and TRBJ2-3, is DVKVTQSSRYLVKRTGEKVFLECVQDMDHENMFWYRQDPGLGLRLIYFSYDVKMKEKGDIPEGYSVSREKKERFSLILESASTNQTSMYLCASSHSRPAGGPGSDTQYFGPGTRLTVL.

This clone came up a few times. The rearrangement joins TRBV11-2 to TRBJ2-1, with D unresolved. The CDR3 sequence is 15 residues long. V lost 5 bases to trimming and J lost 4 bases, with 15 bases between them. Germline V gene data show CDR1 as SGHAT and CDR2 as FQNNGV. The CDR3 is CASSKERRKYNEQFF. The CDR3 region has the DNA TGTGCCAGCAGCAAAGAGAGAAGGAAGTACAATGAGCAGTTCTTC.

With regard to this clone: This sample includes further DNA sequences coding for the same CDR3. This chain uses TRBV2 with TRBJ1-3; D not resolved. CDR1 and CDR2 from the germline V gene are SNHLY and FYNNEI. Trimming took off 6 bases at V and 0 bases at J, with 12 bases between the two ends. This CDR3 spans 15 amino acids. CDR3 sequence (DNA): TGTGCCAGCAGGCGTATACTGGGCTCTGGAAACACCATATATTTT. Translation gives CASRRILGSGNTIYF.

The chain carries TRBV28 and TRBJ1-3; the D gene is possibly TRBD1 (6 bases). The CDR3 sequence is 15 residues long. Deletions cut 2 bases from V and 5 bases from J, with 13 bases between. In germline, CDR1 is MDHEN, CDR2 SYDVKM. CDR3 DNA: TGTGCCAGCAGTTTACCAGGGGCTAAAAGAAACACCATATATTTT. This codes for CASSLPGAKRNTIYF.

This chain's CDR3 is CASSTGTGNTEAFF. CDR3 nucleotides: TGTGCCAGTAGTACCGGGACAGGTAACACTGAAGCTTTCTTT. The chain has TRBV19 and TRBJ1-1, with 8 bases identical to TRBD1. The CDR3 is 14 amino acids. In germline, CDR1 is LNHDA, CDR2 SQIVND (reference sequence). The trim removed 4 bases at V and 2 bases at J, leaving 3 bases unmatched.

V is TRBV5-8 and J is TRBJ1-3; D unclear. V lost 0 bases and J lost 0, with 10 bases in between. Germline V gene lookup returns CDR1 SGHTS and CDR2 YDEGEE. The CDR3 spans 16 residues. DNA for the CDR3: TGTGCCAGCAGCTTGGGGCGGCAGCGCTCTGGAAACACCATATATTTT. Amino acid sequence: CASSLGRQRSGNTIYF.

This chain uses TRBV18 with TRBJ2-7; D not resolved. Germline V lookup: CDR1 KGHSH, CDR2 LQKENI. Trimming took off 0 bases at V and 5 bases at J, with 5 bases between the two ends. CDR3 length equals 12 residues. The CDR3 spells CASSPPRDEQYF. CDR3 DNA: TGTGCCAGCTCACCACCGCGCGACGAGCAGTACTTC.

This clone was seen only a few times. For the CDR3, the DNA is TGTGCCAGCAGTTTATGGGGACAGCTGAATGAAAAACTGTTTTTT. Its translation is CASSLWGQLNEKLFF. The chain couples TRBV28 to TRBJ1-4; 7 positions agree with TRBD1. CDR3 length: 15 residues. V lost 0 bases and J lost 5; bases outside the gene matches: 3. Germline loops: CDR1 MDHEN, CDR2 SYDVKM.

The J gene is TRBJ2-7, the V gene TRBV28; D not certain. Germline V gene sequence: CDR1 MDHEN, CDR2 SYDVKM. V lost 4 bases to trimming and J lost 5 bases, with 21 bases between them. The CDR3 length is 16 residues. The chain's CDR3 is CASSYPGVPLFDEQYF. The CDR3 DNA is TGTGCCAGCAGTTACCCCGGTGTCCCGCTTTTCGACGAGCAGTACTTC.

This clone turned up a few times. The J gene is TRBJ2-1, the V gene TRBV5-1; 10 bases agree with TRBD2. Per germline, CDR1 SGHRS and CDR2 YFSETQ. The CDR3 spans 17 residues. V trimming: 3 bases; J trimming: 0 bases; junction bases outside the gene matches: 6. In nucleotides, the CDR3 is TGCGCCAGCAGCTCGGAGGCTAGCGGGAGCTCCTACAATGAGCAGTTCTTC. Residues: CASSSEASGSSYNEQFF.

The chain joins TRBV7-9 to TRBJ2-1; no definite D call. The CDR3 is made up of 12 amino acids. V lost 2 bases to trimming and J lost 7 bases, with 6 bases between them. CDR1 and CDR2 (germline): SEHNR, FQNEAQ (reference sequence). CDR3 sequence (DNA): TGTGCCAGCAGCTTAATAGGGAATGAGCAGTTCTTC. Protein product: CASSLIGNEQFF.

V usage is TRBV5-4 and J usage is TRBJ2-7, with TRBD2 identical over 12 bases. The germline V gene has CDR1 SGHNT and CDR2 YYREEE (reference sequence). The V segment lost 4 bases and the J segment 2 bases; nucleotides outside the gene matches: 4. This CDR3 spans 15 amino acids. The DNA of the CDR3 is TGTGCCAGCAGCCCCACTAGCGGGAGGACCTACGAGCAGTACTTC. Protein: CASSPTSGRTYEQYF.

Details on this clone: The junction and the germline gene differ at one end; a read error may be behind it. The gene calls are TRBV29-1 and TRBJ2-7; unclear D gene. The CDR3 length is 14 residues. Germline values: CDR1 SQVTM, CDR2 ANQGSEA. CDR3 amino acids: CSVVLGQFSNEQYF. CDR3 bases: TGCAGCGTTGTTTTGGGTCAGTTCTCCAACGAGCAGTACTTC.

This chain uses TRBV5-1 with TRBJ2-1, with 12 positions matching TRBD2. The CDR3 sequence is 17 residues long. Germline V gene lookup returns CDR1 SGHRS and CDR2 YFSETQ. Trimming cost V 0 bases and J 2 bases; bases outside gene matches: 3. This CDR3 is CASSLGLAGVTYNEQFF. The DNA of the CDR3 is TGCGCCAGCAGCTTGGGACTAGCGGGAGTTACCTACAATGAGCAGTTCTTC.

The V and J genes are TRBV21-1 and TRBJ1-2. TRBV21-1 is a documented pseudogene. CDR3 length equals 13 residues. CDR3 DNA sequence: TGTGCCAACTCTGCGAGACTGGGGTGTGGCTACACCTTC. Translating it yields CANSARLGCGYTF.

The rearrangement uses TRBV6-1 and TRBJ1-1; D is possibly TRBD1 (6 bases). Germline V gene sequence: CDR1 MNHNS, CDR2 SASEGT. This CDR3 is 14 amino acids long. V was cut by 4 bases and J by 5 bases, with 14 bases left in between. This CDR3 reads CASSVETGRTEAFF. The CDR3 nucleotides are TGTGCCAGCAGTGTAGAGACAGGTAGAACTGAAGCTTTCTTT.

This sequence joins TRBV28 and TRBJ2-1; TRBD2 matches 8 bases. The CDR3 has 16 residues. V shed 6 bases, J shed 3 bases, and the junction held 10 bases outside the gene matches. The germline gives CDR1 MDHEN, CDR2 SYDVKM. CDR3 sequence reads: CASSRLMGLDYNEQFF. In nucleotides, the CDR3 is TGTGCCAGCAGCAGATTGATGGGACTAGACTACAATGAGCAGTTCTTC.